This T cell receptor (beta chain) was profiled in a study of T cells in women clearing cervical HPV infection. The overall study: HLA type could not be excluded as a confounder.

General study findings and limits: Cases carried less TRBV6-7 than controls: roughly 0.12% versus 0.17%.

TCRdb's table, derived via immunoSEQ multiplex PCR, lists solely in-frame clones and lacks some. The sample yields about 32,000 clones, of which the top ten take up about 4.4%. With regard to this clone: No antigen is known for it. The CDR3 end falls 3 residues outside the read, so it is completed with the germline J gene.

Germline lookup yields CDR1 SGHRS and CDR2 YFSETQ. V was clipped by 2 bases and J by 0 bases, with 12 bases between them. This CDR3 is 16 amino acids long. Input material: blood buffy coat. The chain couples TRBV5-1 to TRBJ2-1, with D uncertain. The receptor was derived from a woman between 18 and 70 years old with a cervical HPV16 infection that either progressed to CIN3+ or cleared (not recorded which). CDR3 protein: CASSLRVSTSYNEQFF. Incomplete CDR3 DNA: TGCGCCAGCAGCTTAAGGGTCAGTACCTCCTACAATGAG.